The sequence of this T cell receptor beta chain was determined in a study of T cells after yellow fever vaccination (dated by TCRdb to the late 2010s). Describing the broader study: The SMART-Seq v4 Ultra Low Input RNA kit was used to prepare libraries from fractions with low cell numbers. To follow T-cell clones before and after primary and booster YFV17D yellow fever vaccination, bulk TCR alpha and beta repertoires were sequenced over time. Two healthy male donors made up the cohort, one aged 18 to 30 years and the other aged 30 to 40 years. Blood samples were taken at several timepoints before and after primary and secondary immunization, and bulk PBMC replicates and cell subsets were isolated. Results the study describes overall, beyond this receptor: The secondary T-cell response was found to be weaker but faster than the primary response, with a peak reached on day 5 rather than on day 15. Because abundant contaminating clonotypes from the bulk population could be contained in FACS-sorted repertoires, computational filtering was required. Only two donors were included in the study, so the extent to which the findings can be generalized is limited. A small share of clonotypes occurred in both CD4 and CD8 compartments, likely arising from convergent recombination. After the booster, most of the clones that had expanded following primary vaccination were detected again (roughly 96% of CD4 and roughly nine tenths of CD8), which suggests that memory was broadly maintained.

The CDR1 and CDR2 encoded by the germline V gene are SGHTA and FQGNSA. Trimmed from V: 4 bases; trimmed from J: 8 bases; junction bases lacking a gene match: 7. The CDR3 runs 15 residues from the cysteine to the phenylalanine. The entry retains the CDR3 DNA only, 45 bases that are in frame from base 1. Read against the paper, the sample's treatment or condition label means: live attenuated yellow fever vaccine strain. A standard Ficoll-Paque protocol was used to isolate PBMCs from peripheral blood. Dynabeads CD4 and CD8 positive selection kits were used to isolate the CD4 and CD8 T-cell fractions. TriZol was used to extract RNA from bulk PBMCs, from CD4 and CD8 fractions, and from dextramer-positive and dextramer-negative fractions. Synthesis of TCR cDNA relied on 5'RACE template switching, a step that introduced a universal primer site along with unique molecular identifiers. Priming for cDNA synthesis came from both the TCR alpha and TCR beta constant segments. Libraries were amplified in two PCR steps, with sample barcodes and sequencing adapters added in the second step. Sequencing of libraries was performed on Illumina HiSeq 2500 (2x100 bp) or NovaSeq (2x150 bp). The authors processed their data as follows. Demultiplexing of reads and collapsing into UMI consensus sequences were performed with MIGEC, and V(D)J alignment was carried out with MiXCR. Vaccine-responding clonotypes were defined with edgeR using replicate PBMC samples, requiring FDR below 0.01 and a log2 fold change above 5 up to day 15. Each bulk clonotype received a CD4 or CD8 identity based on whether the sequenced CD4 or CD8 repertoire contained that clonotype at higher abundance. TCRdb passed the public sequencing reads through fastp at Q25 and MiXCR, retaining productive beta sequences. A single entry per CDR3 protein holds the most common genes and DNA from its merged rows. TCRdb's processing, not the authors', yielded these V and J calls. The sample includes 150,000 or so distinct CDR3 sequences, with more than 5.5% observed a single time. The ten largest clones add up to approximately 2.5% of the sample.

Regarding this clonotype: The clone's antigen remains unknown. No qualities accompany the bases; no much larger clone lies one base away.

The rearrangement joined TRBV7-2 to TRBJ1-6; the junction holds 8 bases that match TRBD1. The TCR comes from a man between 18 and 29 years old who received the YFV17D yellow fever vaccine. Sample: CD4+ T cells sorted from PBMCs, taken 5 days after the first yellow fever vaccination. CDR3 protein: CASSSDRGWDSPLHF. The DNA sequence is TGTGCCAGCAGCTCCGACAGGGGCTGGGATTCACCCCTCCACTTT.